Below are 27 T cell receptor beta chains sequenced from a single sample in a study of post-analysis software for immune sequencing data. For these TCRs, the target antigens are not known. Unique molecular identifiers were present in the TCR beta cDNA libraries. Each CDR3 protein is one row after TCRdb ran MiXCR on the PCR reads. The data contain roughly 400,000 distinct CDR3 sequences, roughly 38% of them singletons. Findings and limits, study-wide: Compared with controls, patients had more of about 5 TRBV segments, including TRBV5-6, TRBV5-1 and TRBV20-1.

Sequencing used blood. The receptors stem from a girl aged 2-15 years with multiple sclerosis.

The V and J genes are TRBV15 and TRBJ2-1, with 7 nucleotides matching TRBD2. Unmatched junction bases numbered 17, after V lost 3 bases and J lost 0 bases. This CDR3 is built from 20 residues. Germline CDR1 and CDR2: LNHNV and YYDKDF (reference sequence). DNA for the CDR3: TGTGCCACCAGCAGCCAGCGGGGTCCTGCCCCCGAGAGCTCCTACAATGAGCAGTTCTTC. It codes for CATSSQRGPAPESSYNEQFF. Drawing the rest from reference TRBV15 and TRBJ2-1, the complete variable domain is DAMVIQNPRYQVTQFGKPVTLSCSQTLNHNVMYWYQQKSSQAPKLLFHYYDKDFNNEADTPDNFQSRRPNTSFCFLDIRSPGLGDTAMYLCATSSQRGPAPESSYNEQFFGPGTRLTVL.

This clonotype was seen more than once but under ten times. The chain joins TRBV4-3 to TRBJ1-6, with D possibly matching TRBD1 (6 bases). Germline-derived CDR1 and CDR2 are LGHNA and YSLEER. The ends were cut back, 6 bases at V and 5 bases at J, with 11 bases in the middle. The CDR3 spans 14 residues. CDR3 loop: CASSPGHNNSPLHF. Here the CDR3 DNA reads TGCGCCAGCAGTCCGGGACACAATAATTCACCCCTCCACTTT.

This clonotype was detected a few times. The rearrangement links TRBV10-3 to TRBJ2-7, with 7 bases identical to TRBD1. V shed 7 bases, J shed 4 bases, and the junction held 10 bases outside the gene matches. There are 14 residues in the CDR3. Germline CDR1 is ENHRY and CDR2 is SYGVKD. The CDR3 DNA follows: TGTGCCATCAAGGGGGCCTCTTGGGGGTACGAGCAGTACTTC. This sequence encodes CAIKGASWGYEQYF.

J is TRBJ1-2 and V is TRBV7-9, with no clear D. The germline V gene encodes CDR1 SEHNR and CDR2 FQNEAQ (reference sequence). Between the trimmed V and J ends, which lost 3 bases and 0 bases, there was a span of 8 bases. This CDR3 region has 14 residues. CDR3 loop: CASSFVGPNYGYTF. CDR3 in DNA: TGTGCCAGCAGCTTTGTCGGGCCTAACTATGGCTACACCTTC.

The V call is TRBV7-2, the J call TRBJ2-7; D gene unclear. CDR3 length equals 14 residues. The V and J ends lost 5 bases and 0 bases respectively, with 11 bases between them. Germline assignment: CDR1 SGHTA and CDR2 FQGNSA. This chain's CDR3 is CASSPQESSYEQYF. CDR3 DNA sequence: TGTGCCAGCAGCCCCCAGGAGAGCTCCTACGAGCAGTACTTC.

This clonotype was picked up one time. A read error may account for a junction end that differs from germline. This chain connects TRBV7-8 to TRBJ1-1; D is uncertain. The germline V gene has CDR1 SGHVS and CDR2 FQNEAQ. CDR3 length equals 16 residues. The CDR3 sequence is CVSSVQTDRLNAEAFF. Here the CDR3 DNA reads TGTGTCAGCAGCGTACAGACCGACCGGCTTAACGCTGAAGCTTTCTTT.

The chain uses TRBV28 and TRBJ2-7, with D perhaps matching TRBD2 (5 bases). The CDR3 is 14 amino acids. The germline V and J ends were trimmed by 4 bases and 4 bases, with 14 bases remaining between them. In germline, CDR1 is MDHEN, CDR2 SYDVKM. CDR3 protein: CASSSYRLLYEQYF. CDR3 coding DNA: TGTGCCAGCAGTTCCTACAGACTACTATACGAGCAGTACTTC.

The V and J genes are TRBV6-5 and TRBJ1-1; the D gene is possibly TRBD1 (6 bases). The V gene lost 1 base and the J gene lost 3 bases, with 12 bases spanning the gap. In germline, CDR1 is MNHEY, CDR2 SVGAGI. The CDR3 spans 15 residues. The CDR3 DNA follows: TGTGCCAGCAGTTACTGGCACGAGGGGGACACTGAAGCTTTCTTT. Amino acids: CASSYWHEGDTEAFF.

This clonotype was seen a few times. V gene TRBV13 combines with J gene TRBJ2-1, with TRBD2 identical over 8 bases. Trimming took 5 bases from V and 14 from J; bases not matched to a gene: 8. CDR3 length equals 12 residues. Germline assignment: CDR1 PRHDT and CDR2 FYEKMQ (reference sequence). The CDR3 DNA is TGTGCCAGCAGCGGGAGCGGGAGTAAGGAGTTCTTC. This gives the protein CASSGSGSKEFF. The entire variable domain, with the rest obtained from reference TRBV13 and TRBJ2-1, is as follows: AAGVIQSPRHLIKEKRETATLKCYPIPRHDTVYWYQQGPGQDPQFLISFYEKMQSDKGSIPDRFSAQQFSDYHSELNMSSLELGDSALYFCASSGSGSKEFFGPGTRLTVL.

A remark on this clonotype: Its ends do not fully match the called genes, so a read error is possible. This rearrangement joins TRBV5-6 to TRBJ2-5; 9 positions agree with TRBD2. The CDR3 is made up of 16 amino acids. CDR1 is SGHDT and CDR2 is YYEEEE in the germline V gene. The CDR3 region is CASSWAAGLAQEAQYF. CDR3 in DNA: TGTGCCAGCAGCTGGGCAGCGGGACTAGCTCAAGAGGCCCAGTACTTC.

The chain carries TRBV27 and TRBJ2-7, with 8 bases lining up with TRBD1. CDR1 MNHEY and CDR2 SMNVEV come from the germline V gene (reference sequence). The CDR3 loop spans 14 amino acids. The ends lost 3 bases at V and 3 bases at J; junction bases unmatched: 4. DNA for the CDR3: TGTGCCAGCAGTTTGACAGGGGTATACTACGAGCAGTACTTC. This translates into CASSLTGVYYEQYF.

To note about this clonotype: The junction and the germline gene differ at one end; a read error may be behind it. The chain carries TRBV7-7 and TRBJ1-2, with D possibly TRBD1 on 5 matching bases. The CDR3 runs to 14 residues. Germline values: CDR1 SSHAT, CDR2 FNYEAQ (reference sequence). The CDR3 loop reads CASSRLTADYGYTF. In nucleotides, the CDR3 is TGTGCTAGCAGTCGCTTGACAGCCGACTATGGCTACACCTTC.

CDR3 in amino acids: CASSHPQENTGELFF. The CDR3 region has the DNA TGTGCCAGCAGCCACCCACAGGAGAACACCGGGGAGCTGTTTTTT. The chain carries TRBV12-3 or TRBV12-4 and TRBJ2-2; possible D gene TRBD1, 5 bases. The CDR3 runs 15 residues. V lost 6 bases and J lost 1, with 12 bases in between.

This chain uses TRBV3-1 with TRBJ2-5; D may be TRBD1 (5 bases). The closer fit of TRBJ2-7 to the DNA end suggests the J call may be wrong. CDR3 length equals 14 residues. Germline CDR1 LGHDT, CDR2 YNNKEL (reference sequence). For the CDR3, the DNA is TGTGCCAGCAGCCAGGCAGCCCAGGGCTTCGAGCAGTACTTC. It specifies CASSQAAQGFEQYF.

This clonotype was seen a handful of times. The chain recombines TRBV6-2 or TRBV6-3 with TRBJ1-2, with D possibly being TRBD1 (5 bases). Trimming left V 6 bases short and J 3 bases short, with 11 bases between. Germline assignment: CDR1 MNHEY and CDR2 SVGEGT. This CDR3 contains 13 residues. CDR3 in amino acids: CASRMTADYGYTF. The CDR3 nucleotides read TGTGCCAGCAGGATGACAGCTGACTATGGCTACACCTTC.

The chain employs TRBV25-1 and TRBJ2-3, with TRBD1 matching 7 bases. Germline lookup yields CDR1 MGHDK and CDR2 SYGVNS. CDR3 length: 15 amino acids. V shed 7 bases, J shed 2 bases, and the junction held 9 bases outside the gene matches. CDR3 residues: CASTRTGDLTDTQYF. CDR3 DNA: TGTGCCAGCACACGAACAGGGGACCTCACAGATACGCAGTATTTT.

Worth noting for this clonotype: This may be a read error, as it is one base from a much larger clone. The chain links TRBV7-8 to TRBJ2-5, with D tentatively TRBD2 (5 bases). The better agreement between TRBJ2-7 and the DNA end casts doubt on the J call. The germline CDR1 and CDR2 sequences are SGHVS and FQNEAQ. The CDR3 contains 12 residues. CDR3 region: CACSLGIYEQYF. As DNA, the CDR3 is TGTGCCTGCAGCCTCGGGATTTACGAGCAGTACTTC.

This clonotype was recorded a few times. The CDR3 region has the DNA TGCAGTGCTGCCTGGGACAGGCTATCCTACGAGCAGTACTTC. Protein: CSAAWDRLSYEQYF. The chain carries TRBV20-1 and TRBJ2-4, with 8 bases that match TRBD1. The end of the DNA is better explained by TRBJ2-7, so the J call may be wrong. The CDR3 has 14 residues. CDR1 DFQATT and CDR2 SNEGSKA come from the germline V gene (reference sequence).

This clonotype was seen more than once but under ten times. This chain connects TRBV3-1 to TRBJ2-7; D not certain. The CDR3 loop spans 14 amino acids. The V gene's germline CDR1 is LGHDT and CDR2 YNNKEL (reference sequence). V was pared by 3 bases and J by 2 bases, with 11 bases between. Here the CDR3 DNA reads TGTGCCAGCAGCCATCCTGGGGAAACCTACGAGCAGTACTTC. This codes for CASSHPGETYEQYF.

The CDR3 spells CASTQGTSGREEQFF. CDR3 sequence (DNA): TGTGCCAGCACTCAGGGGACTAGCGGGAGGGAGGAGCAGTTCTTC. The chain combines TRBV19 with TRBJ2-1, with 16 bases aligning to TRBD2. Germline CDR1 is LNHDA and CDR2 is SQIVND (reference sequence). CDR3 length: 15 residues. The V and J ends lost 9 bases and 10 bases, in that order; junction bases with no gene match: 9.

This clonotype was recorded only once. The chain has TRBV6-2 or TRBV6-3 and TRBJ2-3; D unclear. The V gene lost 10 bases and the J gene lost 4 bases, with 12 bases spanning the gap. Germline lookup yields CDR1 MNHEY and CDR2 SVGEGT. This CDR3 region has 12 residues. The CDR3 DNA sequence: TGTGCCACCGAAGAGACCTCAGATACGCAGTATTTT. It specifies CATEETSDTQYF.

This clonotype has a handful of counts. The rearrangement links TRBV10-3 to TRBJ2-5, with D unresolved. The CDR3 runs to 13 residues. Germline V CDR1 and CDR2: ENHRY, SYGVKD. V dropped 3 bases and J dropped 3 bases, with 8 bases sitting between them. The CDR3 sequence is CAISESEEETQYF. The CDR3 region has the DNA TGTGCCATCAGTGAATCTGAGGAAGAGACCCAGTACTTC.

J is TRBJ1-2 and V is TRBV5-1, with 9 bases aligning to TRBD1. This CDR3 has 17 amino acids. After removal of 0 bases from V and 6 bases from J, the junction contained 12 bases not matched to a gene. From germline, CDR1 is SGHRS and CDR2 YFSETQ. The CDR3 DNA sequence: TGCGCCAGCAGCTTGGTTTCCGTGACAGGGGGGATCGATGGCTACACCTTC. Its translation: CASSLVSVTGGIDGYTF. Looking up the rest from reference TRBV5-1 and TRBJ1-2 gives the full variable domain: KAGVTQTPRYLIKTRGQQVTLSCSPISGHRSVSWYQQTPGQGLQFLFEYFSETQRNKGNFPGRFSGRQFSNSRSEMNVSTLELGDSALYLCASSLVSVTGGIDGYTFGSGTRLTVV.

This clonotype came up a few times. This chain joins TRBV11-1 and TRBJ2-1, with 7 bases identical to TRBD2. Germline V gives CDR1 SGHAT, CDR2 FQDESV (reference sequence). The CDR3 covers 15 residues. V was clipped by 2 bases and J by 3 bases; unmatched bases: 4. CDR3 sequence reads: CASSLLRGGYNEQFF. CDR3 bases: TGTGCCAGCAGCTTACTTCGCGGGGGCTACAATGAGCAGTTCTTC.

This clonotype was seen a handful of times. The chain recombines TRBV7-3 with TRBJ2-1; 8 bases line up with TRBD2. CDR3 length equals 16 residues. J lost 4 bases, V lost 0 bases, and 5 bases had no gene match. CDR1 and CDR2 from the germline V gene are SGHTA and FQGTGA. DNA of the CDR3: TGTGCCAGCAGCTTAACGGGGAGCGGGGGTTACAATGAGCAGTTCTTC. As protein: CASSLTGSGGYNEQFF.

This chain's CDR3 is CASSLLRHSNTEAFF. The CDR3 nucleotides are TGTGCCAGCAGTTTACTTCGACATTCCAACACTGAAGCTTTCTTT. The chain recombines TRBV12-3 or TRBV12-4 with TRBJ1-1; D unclear. Trimming pared 2 bases from V and 2 bases from J, leaving 12 bases between. The CDR3 is made up of 15 amino acids.

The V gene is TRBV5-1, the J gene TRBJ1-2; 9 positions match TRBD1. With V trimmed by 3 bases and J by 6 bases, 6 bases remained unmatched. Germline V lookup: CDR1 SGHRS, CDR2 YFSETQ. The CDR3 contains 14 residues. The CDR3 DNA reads TGCGCCAGCAGCTCCACGGGACAGGGAGATGGCTACACCTTC. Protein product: CASSSTGQGDGYTF.